These T cell receptor beta chains were read from a single sample in a study of T-cell reconstitution after alpha-beta-depleted transplantation in children. TCRdb fed the PCR reads into MiXCR, producing one record per CDR3 protein. Found here are more than 100,000 distinct CDR3 sequences, roughly 23% of them singletons; the top ten hold about 10%. The sequenced sample was PBMCs, mostly from graft donor cells, obtained 180 days after TCRalphabeta/CD19-depleted stem cell transplant. The receptors shown here come from a male patient aged 2-15 years who had a stem cell transplant for chronic granulomatous disease, so the T cells may come from the graft donor. Each CDR3 is given with its conserved first and last residue. A D gene is named only where the DNA matches it firmly. Only part of the rows carry a size: once, few, many, or a class if the clone is expanded.

TGCAGTGCCAACCAGGCCCAGACTAACCAAGAGACCCAGTACTTC | CSANQAQTNQETQYF | many | TRBV20-1 | 15 | - | TRBJ2-5
TGTGCCAGCAGCCCCGGACAGACCTTCTCTGGGGCCAACGTCCTGACTTTC | CASSPGQTFSGANVLTF | - | TRBV9 | 17 | - | TRBJ2-6
TGTGCCAGCAGGGCCCGGGACAGAGGTTTAGCGAGGGATACGCAGTATTTT | CASRARDRGLARDTQYF | few | TRBV12-3/TRBV12-4 | 17 | TRBD1 | TRBJ2-3
TGTGCCAGCAGCCGGCTCGGACTAGCGGCATACAATGAGCAGTTCTTC | CASSRLGLAAYNEQFF | - | TRBV5-5 | 16 | TRBD2 | TRBJ2-1
TGTGCCAGCAGCTTGGAACAGGGGGCGCGTGTAGATACGCAGTATTTT | CASSLEQGARVDTQYF | few | TRBV5-4 | 16 | TRBD1 | TRBJ2-3
TGTGCCAGCAGCTTACCAGTACTCACTGAAGCTTTCTTT | CASSLPVLTEAFF | few | TRBV5-5 | 13 | - | TRBJ1-1
TGTGCCGCCCGGGGGGATGAGCAGTTCTTC | CAARGDEQFF | many | TRBV10-3 | 10 | TRBD2 | TRBJ2-1
TGCAGTGCTAGACCCAAGCACATAGCGTACGAGCAGTACTTC | CSARPKHIAYEQYF | many | TRBV20-1 | 14 | - | TRBJ2-7
TGCAGCGTGGAGGGAGGTCCGAGCTCCTACAATGAGCAGTTCTTC | CSVEGGPSSYNEQFF | few | TRBV29-1 | 15 | - | TRBJ2-1
TGCAGTGCTAGTTATGGGCTAGCGGGAGAGACCCAGTACTTC | CSASYGLAGETQYF | many | TRBV20-1 | 14 | TRBD2 | TRBJ2-5
TGCAGTGCTAGAGATCAAAAAGCGGGAGACTACAATGAGCAGTTCTTC | CSARDQKAGDYNEQFF | many | TRBV20-1 | 16 | TRBD2 | TRBJ2-1
TGTGCCAGCAGCTTATACTCTCCTACTGCAGGGTATGAGATAAGGGGCAATCAGCCCCAGCATTTT | CASSLYSPTAGYEIRGNQPQHF | many | TRBV7-8 | 22 | - | TRBJ1-5
TGCGCCAGCAGCCAAGCCGGGACGGGGAATGAAAAACTGTTTTTT | CASSQAGTGNEKLFF | many | TRBV4-3 | 15 | - | TRBJ1-4
TGTGCCAGCAGCTTAAAGGAGTTCCCCTACGAGCAGTACTTC | CASSLKEFPYEQYF | - | TRBV7-2 | 14 | - | TRBJ2-7
TGCGCCAGCAGTGAGACAGGGATGTACGGCTACACCTTC | CASSETGMYGYTF | few | TRBV10-2 | 13 | - | TRBJ1-2
TGTGCCAGCAGCCTCCTGACAGGAAACACCGGGGAGCTGTTTTTT | CASSLLTGNTGELFF | - | TRBV5-6 | 15 | - | TRBJ2-2